This T cell receptor beta chain is drawn from a study of cytomegalovirus exposure and HLA in healthy donors. Germline CDR1 and CDR2: SGHRS and YFSETQ. Trimming removed 0 bases from V and 4 bases from J, with 10 bases in between. CDR3 length: 14 amino acids. This clone showed up just a few times. Primers included in the PCR were 60 Vbeta and 13 Jbeta primers. Profiling relied on immunoSEQ multiplex PCR, and the TCRdb table lists in-frame clones only, not all of them. The sample consists of 130,000 to 150,000 clones, around 72% of them appearing once. This clonotype was obtained from a woman aged 40 to 50 in good health and CMV-seronegative. This chain joins TRBV5-1 and TRBJ1-1, with D hard to call. Sequencing used PBMCs. This CDR3 is CASSLGSTATEAFF. The CDR3 DNA follows: TGCGCCAGCAGCTTGGGTAGCACGGCCACTGAAGCTTTCTTT.